This passage covers 31 T cell receptor beta chains from one sample sequenced in a study of identical twins. TCRdb ran MiXCR on the 5' RACE reads and lists one entry per CDR3 protein. Among approximately 210,000 distinct CDR3 sequences listed, approximately 9% were seen once. Sample: memory (CD45RO+) T cells sorted from blood. All receptors come from a woman younger than 30 in good health.

The chain is built from TRBV4-2 and TRBJ2-5, with D possibly TRBD2 on 6 matching bases. CDR1 and CDR2 (germline): LGHNA, YNFKEQ. There are 17 residues in the CDR3. V gave up 0 bases and J gave up 0 bases, with 14 bases separating them. CDR3 sequence reads: CASSQDWRAQYQETQYF. Here the CDR3 DNA reads TGTGCCAGCAGCCAAGATTGGAGGGCTCAGTACCAAGAGACCCAGTACTTC.

The genes are TRBV2 and TRBJ2-5, with 7 bases lining up with TRBD2. The CDR3 is 14 amino acids. In germline, CDR1 is SNHLY, CDR2 FYNNEI. Trimming at V came to 6 bases and at J to 5 bases, leaving 9 bases not matched to a gene. The CDR3 DNA sequence: TGTGCCAGCAGCCCCCAGCGGGGTGTGGAGACCCAGTACTTC. Its translation is CASSPQRGVETQYF.

This clonotype was found a few times. The chain couples TRBV6-5 to TRBJ2-1; D is uncertain. V lost 2 bases, J lost 0 bases, and 8 bases lay in between. Per germline, CDR1 MNHEY and CDR2 SVGAGI. This CDR3 has 15 residues. The CDR3 DNA reads as TGTGCCAGCAGTTACGATGGGGTCTCCTACAATGAGCAGTTCTTC. It translates to CASSYDGVSYNEQFF.

This clonotype was found a few times. The V gene is TRBV6-2 or TRBV6-3, the J gene TRBJ2-1; D not certain. The CDR3 is 12 residues long. Germline-derived CDR1 and CDR2 are MNHEY and SVGEGT. The V gene lost 6 bases and the J gene lost 12 bases, with 15 bases spanning the gap. CDR3 protein: CASSLEDLGQFF. In nucleotides, the CDR3 is TGTGCCAGCAGCCTAGAAGACCTTGGGCAGTTCTTC.

The CDR3 region is CASSQRTGVLTNEKLFF. The DNA of the CDR3 is TGTGCCAGCAGCCAGCGGACAGGGGTTTTGACTAATGAAAAACTGTTTTTT. The V gene is TRBV11-2, the J gene TRBJ1-4, with 9 bases lining up with TRBD1. The junction had 9 bases not matched to a gene; V was cut back by 5 bases and J by 2 bases. CDR3 size: 17 residues. Germline V CDR1 and CDR2: SGHAT, FQNNGV.

In regard to this clonotype: One junction end disagrees with the germline gene, perhaps due to a read error. This sequence joins TRBV6-1 and TRBJ1-2; D gene uncertain. The CDR3 is made up of 12 amino acids. Germline lookup yields CDR1 MNHNS and CDR2 SASEGT. The CDR3 is CAGSDYVYGYTF. The CDR3 DNA follows: TGTGCCGGCAGTGATTACGTCTATGGCTACACCTTC.

The table lists this clonotype with a few counts. V is TRBV6-1 and J is TRBJ1-5; D perhaps matches TRBD1 (6 bases). The V and J ends lost 6 bases and 4 bases respectively, with 16 bases between them. The CDR3 length is 15 residues. CDR1 and CDR2 (germline): MNHNS, SASEGT. The CDR3: CASSAMLQGNQPQHF. The CDR3 bases are TGTGCCAGCAGCGCAATGCTTCAGGGGAATCAGCCCCAGCATTTT.

This clonotype has a handful of counts. The chain carries TRBV6-1 and TRBJ2-3; 9 bases line up with TRBD1. V lost 7 bases, J lost 4 bases, and 6 bases stayed unmatched. Germline CDR1 is MNHNS and CDR2 is SASEGT. The CDR3 runs 14 residues. The CDR3 loop reads CASTRDRVSDTQYF. The CDR3 DNA sequence: TGTGCCAGCACCCGGGACAGGGTATCAGATACGCAGTATTTT.

This clonotype was found many times. The rearrangement uses TRBV12-3 or TRBV12-4 and TRBJ1-2; D perhaps matches TRBD1 (6 bases). The CDR3 is made up of 12 amino acids. V lost 5 bases and J lost 5, with 9 bases in between. The CDR3 sequence: CASSPQGYGYTF. In DNA, the CDR3 is TGTGCCAGCAGTCCTCAGGGGTATGGCTACACCTTC.

The chain combines TRBV6-2 or TRBV6-3 with TRBJ1-2; D not certain. From germline, CDR1 is MNHEY and CDR2 SVGEGT. Trimming cost V 10 bases and J 1 base, with 13 bases left between them. CDR3 length: 13 amino acids. The DNA for the CDR3 is TGTGCCACCTACCGAATCGGTAACTATGGCTACACCTTC. Its translation is CATYRIGNYGYTF.

This clonotype was picked up many times. V is TRBV7-2 and J is TRBJ1-2; D is unresolved. The CDR3 sequence is 13 residues long. Trimming stripped 3 bases from V and 7 bases from J, with 12 bases between. The germline V gene encodes CDR1 SGHTA and CDR2 FQGNSA. The CDR3 region has the DNA TGTGCCAGCAGCTTCTGGGCGATGGCTGGCTACACCTTC. Translated, it gives CASSFWAMAGYTF.

This clonotype was seen many times. V and J are TRBV25-1 and TRBJ2-3; TRBD1 matches 7 bases. The trim removed 8 bases at V and 0 bases at J, leaving 5 bases unmatched. From germline, CDR1 is MGHDK and CDR2 SYGVNS. The CDR3 is 14 residues long. CDR3 protein: CASQGTASTDTQYF. In DNA form, the CDR3 reads TGTGCCAGCCAAGGGACAGCTAGCACAGATACGCAGTATTTT. Based on the CDR3 plus reference TRBV25-1 and TRBJ2-3, the full variable domain is EADIYQTPRYLVIGTGKKITLECSQTMGHDKMYWYQQDPGMELHLIHYSYGVNSTEKGDLSSESTVSRIRTEHFPLTLESARPSHTSQYLCASQGTASTDTQYFGPGTRLTVL.

This clonotype was observed many times. The chain combines TRBV5-1 with TRBJ1-2, with D perhaps TRBD1 (5 bases). The CDR3 is 12 amino acids. Germline values: CDR1 SGHRS, CDR2 YFSETQ. Trimming took 3 bases from V and 3 from J, leaving 6 bases between them. The CDR3 DNA is TGCGCCAGCAGCTGGGGGGACTATGGCTACACCTTC. Its protein is CASSWGDYGYTF.

This clonotype was recorded a few times. This chain joins TRBV15 and TRBJ2-3; no definite D call. CDR3 length: 15 amino acids. CDR1 is LNHNV and CDR2 is YYDKDF in the germline V gene (reference sequence). V shed 1 base and J shed 2 bases, with 10 bases lying between them. This CDR3 is CATSRGVTDTDTQYF. CDR3 bases: TGTGCCACCAGCAGAGGGGTGACCGACACAGATACGCAGTATTTT. The full variable domain, rest sourced from reference TRBV15 and TRBJ2-3, is DAMVIQNPRYQVTQFGKPVTLSCSQTLNHNVMYWYQQKSSQAPKLLFHYYDKDFNNEADTPDNFQSRRPNTSFCFLDIRSPGLGDTAMYLCATSRGVTDTDTQYFGPGTRLTVL.

Only a few counts were recorded for this clonotype. CDR3 sequence reads: CASSQSDSEQFF. In DNA form, the CDR3 reads TGTGCCAGCAGCCAATCCGACAGTGAGCAGTTCTTC. The chain links TRBV7-9 to TRBJ2-1; weak D call: TRBD1 (5 bases). The CDR3 is 12 amino acids. The germline CDR1 and CDR2 sequences are SEHNR and FQNEAQ (reference sequence). With 5 bases removed from V and 9 bases from J, the gap between germline ends came to 11 bases.

V is TRBV6-1 and J is TRBJ1-2; 7 bases are shared with TRBD1. V dropped 6 bases and J dropped 2; count of bases not matched to a gene: 3. Germline V CDR1 and CDR2: MNHNS, SASEGT. CDR3 length: 13 residues. CDR3 sequence (DNA): TGTGCCAGCAGGACAGGGACAAACTATGGCTACACCTTC. It is translated as CASRTGTNYGYTF.

This clonotype was found a few times. J is TRBJ2-1 and V is TRBV20-1; TRBD2 aligns across 9 bases. Germline V gene lookup returns CDR1 DFQATT and CDR2 SNEGSKA (reference sequence). The CDR3 totals 17 residues. Trimming removed 5 bases from V and 2 bases from J; junction bases left unmatched: 13. The CDR3 bases are TGCAGTGCTCCCATGTTGGGTAGCGGGAGCGCCTACAATGAGCAGTTCTTC. Protein sequence: CSAPMLGSGSAYNEQFF.

In this sample, this clonotype turned up many times. The junction and the germline gene differ at one end; a read error may be behind it. This chain uses TRBV12-3 or TRBV12-4 with TRBJ2-5; 7 bases agree with TRBD2. CDR3 size: 13 residues. The CDR3 loop reads CASSLAEGETQYF. The DNA for the CDR3 is TGTGCCAGCAGTCTAGCGGAAGGAGAGACCCAGTACTTC.

As concerns this clonotype: No DNA is shown, since the ends of the CDR3 on it are uncertain; the CDR3 is the one TCRdb lists. The rearrangement uses TRBV7-5 and TRBJ2-1; TRBD2 reflects the table's D call only, with no check against the DNA. TRBV7-5 has pseudogene status. The CDR3 has 17 residues if both end residues are counted. CDR3 loop: CISVSEAYGGLYNEQFF.

This clonotype was counted only a few times. Here the CDR3 DNA reads TGCAGTGCTAGGGACAGAACTTACGAGCAGTACTTC. Translated: CSARDRTYEQYF. The rearrangement links TRBV20-1 to TRBJ2-7; a possible D gene is TRBD1 (6 bases). Trimming pared 3 bases from V and 4 bases from J, leaving 10 bases between. The CDR3 has 12 amino acids. The V gene's germline CDR1 is DFQATT and CDR2 SNEGSKA (reference sequence).

There are many counts of this clonotype. The chain combines TRBV6-5 with TRBJ2-7; 8 nucleotides match TRBD1. This CDR3 contains 12 residues. Per the germline V gene, CDR1 is MNHEY and CDR2 is SVGAGI. The V and J ends lost 6 bases and 6 bases, in that order; junction bases with no gene match: 4. The CDR3 nucleotides are TGTGCCAGCAGCCGACAGGGGCGCGAGCAGTACTTC. It yields the protein CASSRQGREQYF.

With regard to this clonotype: Its ends do not fully match the called genes, so a read error is possible. The chain has TRBV20-1 and TRBJ2-5, with unresolved D. The CDR3 spans 9 residues. Germline CDR1 reads DFQATT; CDR2 reads SNEGSKA (reference sequence). The CDR3: CSAGETQYF. The CDR3 DNA sequence: TGCAGTGCTGGAGAGACCCAGTACTTC.

This clonotype appeared a few times. The J gene is TRBJ2-2, the V gene TRBV7-9; D unclear. The germline V gene encodes CDR1 SEHNR and CDR2 FQNEAQ (reference sequence). CDR3 length: 12 residues. V gave up 4 bases and J gave up 6 bases, with 6 bases separating them. The CDR3 bases are TGTGCCAGCAGCTCAAATGCCGGGGAGCTGTTTTTT. Its protein is CASSSNAGELFF.

This clonotype was seen at least ten times. The CDR3 is CASSHLGAGEQFF. CDR3 in DNA: TGTGCCAGCAGCCACCTTGGGGCGGGAGAGCAGTTCTTC. J is TRBJ2-1 and V is TRBV3-1, with a possible D match to TRBD2 (6 bases). Per the germline V gene, CDR1 is LGHDT and CDR2 is YNNKEL (reference sequence). This CDR3 is built from 13 residues. V lost 3 bases and J 10 bases, leaving 13 bases between the germline ends.

This clonotype was observed a few times. V usage is TRBV7-6 and J usage is TRBJ2-7, with TRBD2 matching 11 bases. Germline V gene data show CDR1 as SGHVS and CDR2 as FNYEAQ. This CDR3 contains 22 residues. J lost 2 bases, V lost 5 bases, and 26 bases had no gene match. This chain's CDR3 is CASSRLGDRPTSGSQTPYEQYF. As DNA, the CDR3 is TGTGCCAGCAGCCGACTGGGTGACAGGCCTACTAGCGGGAGTCAGACTCCCTACGAGCAGTACTTC.

The chain couples TRBV7-2 to TRBJ1-1, with a possible D match to TRBD1 (5 bases). Germline loops: CDR1 SGHTA, CDR2 FQGNSA. The CDR3 length is 13 residues. V lost 5 bases, J lost 6 bases, and 13 bases lay in between. CDR3 nucleotides: TGTGCCAGCAGCGGGAGGGGAGCGGCTGAAGCTTTCTTT. The encoded protein is CASSGRGAAEAFF.

The V and J genes are TRBV11-2 and TRBJ2-3; a possible D gene is TRBD1 (6 bases). In germline, CDR1 is SGHAT, CDR2 FQNNGV. The CDR3 extends over 14 amino acids. Trimming removed 5 bases at V and 3 bases at J, with 12 bases between. The CDR3 here is CASSPGQLTDTQYF. The CDR3 DNA is TGTGCCAGCAGCCCCGGACAGCTAACAGATACGCAGTATTTT.

This clonotype was recorded many times. The V and J genes are TRBV4-3 and TRBJ2-7, with D uncertain. The CDR3 length is 10 residues. Germline CDR1 is LGHNA and CDR2 is YSLEER. Deletions cut 1 base from V and 9 bases from J, with 4 bases between. In nucleotides, the CDR3 is TGCGCCAGCAGCCAAGGTCTGCAGTACTTC. This codes for CASSQGLQYF.

The chain is built from TRBV6-1 and TRBJ2-5; TRBD1 aligns across 8 bases. Germline CDR1 reads MNHNS; CDR2 reads SASEGT. The CDR3 is made up of 13 amino acids. After removal of 5 bases from V and 3 bases from J, the junction contained 2 bases not matched to a gene. CDR3 protein: CASSTGQEETQYF. In DNA, the CDR3 is TGTGCCAGCAGTACGGGACAGGAAGAGACCCAGTACTTC.

The V call is TRBV20-1, the J call TRBJ2-3, with 10 bases matching TRBD2. The CDR3 spans 15 residues. The junction had 3 bases not matched to a gene; V was cut back by 1 base and J by 2 bases. Germline V gene sequence: CDR1 DFQATT, CDR2 SNEGSKA (reference sequence). The CDR3 region is CSARGTSGPTDTQYF. The DNA of the CDR3 is TGCAGTGCTAGAGGGACTAGCGGACCCACAGATACGCAGTATTTT.

The V and J genes are TRBV20-1 and TRBJ1-3; maybe TRBD1 (6 bases). The CDR3 is made up of 13 amino acids. Germline V lookup: CDR1 DFQATT, CDR2 SNEGSKA (reference sequence). Trimming cost V 3 bases and J 10 bases, with 16 bases left between them. CDR3: CSASPQGQGTIYF. The CDR3 DNA is TGCAGTGCTAGCCCACAGGGACAAGGGACCATATATTTT.